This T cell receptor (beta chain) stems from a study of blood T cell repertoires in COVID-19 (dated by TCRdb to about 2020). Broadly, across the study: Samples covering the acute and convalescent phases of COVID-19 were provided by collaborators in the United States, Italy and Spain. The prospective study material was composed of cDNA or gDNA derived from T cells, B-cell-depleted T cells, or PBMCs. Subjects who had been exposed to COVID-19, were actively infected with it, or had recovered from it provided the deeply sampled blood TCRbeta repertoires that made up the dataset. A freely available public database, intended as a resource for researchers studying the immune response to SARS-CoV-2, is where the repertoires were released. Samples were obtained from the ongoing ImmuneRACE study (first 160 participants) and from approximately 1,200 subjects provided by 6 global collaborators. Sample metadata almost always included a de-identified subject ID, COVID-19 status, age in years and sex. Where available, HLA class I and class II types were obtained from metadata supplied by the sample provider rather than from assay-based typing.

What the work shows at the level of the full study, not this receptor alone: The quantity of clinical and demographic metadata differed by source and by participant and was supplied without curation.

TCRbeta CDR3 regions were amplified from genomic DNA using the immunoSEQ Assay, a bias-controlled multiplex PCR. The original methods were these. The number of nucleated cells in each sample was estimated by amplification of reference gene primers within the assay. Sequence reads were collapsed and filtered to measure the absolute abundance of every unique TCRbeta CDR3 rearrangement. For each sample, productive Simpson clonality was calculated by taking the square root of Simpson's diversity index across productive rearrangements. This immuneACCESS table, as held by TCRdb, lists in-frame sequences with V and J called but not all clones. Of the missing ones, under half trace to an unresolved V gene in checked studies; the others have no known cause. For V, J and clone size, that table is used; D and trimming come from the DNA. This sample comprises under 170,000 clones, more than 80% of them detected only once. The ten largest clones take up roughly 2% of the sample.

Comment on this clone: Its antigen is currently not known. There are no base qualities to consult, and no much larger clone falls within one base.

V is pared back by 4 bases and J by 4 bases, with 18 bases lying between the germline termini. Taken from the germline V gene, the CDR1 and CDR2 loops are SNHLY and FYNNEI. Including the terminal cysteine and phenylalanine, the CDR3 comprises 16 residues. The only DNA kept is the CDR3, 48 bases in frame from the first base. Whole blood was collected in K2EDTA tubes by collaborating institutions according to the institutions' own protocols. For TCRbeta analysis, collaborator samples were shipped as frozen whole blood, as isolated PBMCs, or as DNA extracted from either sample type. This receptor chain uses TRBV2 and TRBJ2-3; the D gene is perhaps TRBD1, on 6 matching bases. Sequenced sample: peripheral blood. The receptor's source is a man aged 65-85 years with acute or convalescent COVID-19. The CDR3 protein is CASSVLAGVSADTQYF. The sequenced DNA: TGTGCCAGCAGTGTCCTTGCAGGGGTTAGCGCAGATACGCAGTATTTT.